The 32 T cell receptor beta chains below come from one sample, sequenced in a study of control samples from healthy donors and cancer patients. The table came from immunoSEQ multiplex PCR; TCRdb's copy has only in-frame clones and leaves some out. The sample carries about 180,000 clones, 90% recorded once. Sequenced: blood. These TCRs come from a woman aged 45-59 years in good health.

The chain recombines TRBV7-2 with TRBJ1-2; D not certain. The CDR3 length is 14 residues. In germline, CDR1 is SGHTA, CDR2 FQGNSA. Deletions cut 2 bases from V and 5 bases from J, with 12 bases between. The CDR3 DNA reads as TGTGCCAGCAGCTTAACCGCTTCCTCTTATGGCTACACCTTC. This sequence encodes CASSLTASSYGYTF.

The chain has TRBV29-1 and TRBJ2-7; perhaps TRBD2 as D (5 bases). The V end lost 1 base, the J end lost 5 bases, and 12 bases lay between the germline ends. CDR3 length equals 13 residues. The germline V gene has CDR1 SQVTM and CDR2 ANQGSEA. CDR3 nucleotide sequence: TGCAGCGTTGAAGCGGGGATTTCCCACGAGCAGTACTTC. Encoded protein: CSVEAGISHEQYF.

This clone was seen only once. The chain couples TRBV30 to TRBJ2-7; 15 nucleotides match TRBD2. V dropped 4 bases and J dropped 6; count of bases not matched to a gene: 19. Germline loops: CDR1 GTSNPN, CDR2 SVGIG (reference sequence). The CDR3 has 19 amino acids. DNA for the CDR3: TGTGCCTGGACTAGGCGGACTAGCGGGAGGGGCCGTGAGGGCGCCGAGCAGTACTTC. It encodes CAWTRRTSGRGREGAEQYF.

The chain combines TRBV6-5 with TRBJ1-5, with D maybe TRBD1 (6 bases). The germline V gene has CDR1 MNHEY and CDR2 SVGAGI. The V end lost 2 bases, the J end lost 6 bases, and 14 bases lay between the germline ends. The CDR3 is 15 amino acids. The CDR3 here is CASSYSGGRSQPQHF. Here the CDR3 DNA reads TGTGCCAGCAGTTACAGCGGGGGCCGAAGTCAGCCCCAGCATTTT.

This chain connects TRBV5-6 to TRBJ1-2, with D uncertain. The germline gives CDR1 SGHDT, CDR2 YYEEEE. The CDR3 contains 15 residues. V was trimmed by 0 bases and J by 3 bases, leaving 12 bases between them. The CDR3 is CASSLVLHGDYGYTF. In DNA form, the CDR3 reads TGTGCCAGCAGCTTGGTCCTTCATGGGGACTATGGCTACACCTTC.

The chain combines TRBV7-9 with TRBJ1-2; 9 positions match TRBD1. Trimming removed 5 bases from V and 7 bases from J; junction bases left unmatched: 8. The germline V gene encodes CDR1 SEHNR and CDR2 FQNEAQ (reference sequence). This CDR3 is 14 amino acids long. In DNA form, the CDR3 reads TGTGCCAGCAGCCGAGACAGGGGGATAGGTGGCTACACCTTC. Its translation: CASSRDRGIGGYTF.

The J gene is TRBJ2-1, the V gene TRBV4-3; D perhaps matches TRBD1 (5 bases). The germline CDR1 and CDR2 sequences are LGHNA and YSLEER. This CDR3 has 15 amino acids. V gave up 4 bases and J gave up 4 bases, with 14 bases separating them. The CDR3 DNA sequence: TGCGCCAGCAGCCGAAGGGGCGCCGGGTACAATGAGCAGTTCTTC. Amino acids: CASSRRGAGYNEQFF.

The rearrangement links TRBV27 to TRBJ1-1; D unresolved. From germline, CDR1 is MNHEY and CDR2 SMNVEV (reference sequence). The CDR3 spans 13 residues. The V end was cut by 3 bases, the J end by 0 bases, with 5 bases between. The chain's CDR3 is CASSFSVNTEAFF. For the CDR3, the DNA is TGTGCCAGCAGTTTCTCGGTGAACACTGAAGCTTTCTTT.

This clone was picked up one time. The J gene is TRBJ1-2, the V gene TRBV5-5, with D unresolved. V was cut by 2 bases and J by 4 bases, with 9 bases left in between. Per the germline V gene, CDR1 is SGHKS and CDR2 is YYEKEE (reference sequence). The CDR3 consists of 13 residues. In DNA form, the CDR3 reads TGTGCCAGCAGCTTTAGCGCCGGCTATGGCTACACCTTC. Translating it yields CASSFSAGYGYTF. Using reference TRBV5-5 and TRBJ1-2 for the parts outside the CDR3, the full variable domain is DAGVTQSPTHLIKTRGQQVTLRCSPISGHKSVSWYQQVLGQGPQFIFQYYEKEERGRGNFPDRFSARQFPNYSSELNVNALLLGDSALYLCASSFSAGYGYTFGSGTRLTVV.

The rearrangement joins TRBV5-1 to TRBJ2-5, with D possibly being TRBD1 (7 bases). The CDR3 consists of 13 residues. V dropped 4 bases and J dropped 3 bases, with 10 bases sitting between them. The germline gives CDR1 SGHRS, CDR2 YFSETQ. CDR3 loop: CASSRGTEETQYF. In DNA form, the CDR3 reads TGCGCCAGCAGCCGCGGGACAGAAGAGACCCAGTACTTC.

The V gene is TRBV7-3, the J gene TRBJ2-1; 8 bases match TRBD2. J lost 7 bases, V lost 1 base, and 9 bases had no gene match. The CDR3 extends over 16 amino acids. Germline loops: CDR1 SGHTA, CDR2 FQGTGA. In nucleotides, the CDR3 is TGTGCCAGCAGCTTAAGGGGACTAGGTCAGGGGAATGAGCAGTTCTTC. Protein product: CASSLRGLGQGNEQFF.

This clone has more than one count but fewer than ten. V is TRBV3-1 (or the pseudogene TRBV3-2) and J is TRBJ2-3, with D possibly matching TRBD2 (6 bases). Per germline, CDR1 LGHDT and CDR2 YNNKEL (reference sequence). The CDR3 consists of 15 residues. V lost 2 bases to trimming and J lost 6 bases, with 15 bases between them. The chain's CDR3 is CASSQFLSGGDTQYF. CDR3 in DNA: TGTGCCAGCAGCCAATTCCTTAGCGGTGGGGATACGCAGTATTTT.

The V gene is TRBV4-3, the J gene TRBJ1-4; no definite D call. CDR1 is LGHNA and CDR2 is YSLEER in the germline V gene. This CDR3 is 16 amino acids long. Trimming removed 0 bases from V and 4 bases from J, with 12 bases in between. The CDR3 coding sequence is TGCGCCAGCAGCCAAGATGGTCCTGGATTTAATGAAAAACTGTTTTTT. It is translated as CASSQDGPGFNEKLFF.

This clone was counted a few times. The J gene is TRBJ2-7, the V gene TRBV5-5; tentatively, D is TRBD1 (5 bases). Germline V lookup: CDR1 SGHKS, CDR2 YYEKEE (reference sequence). The CDR3 totals 15 residues. V gave up 1 base and J gave up 2 bases, with 13 bases separating them. The CDR3 here is CASSLLTGLPYEQYF. The CDR3 nucleotides are TGTGCCAGCAGCTTGCTAACAGGTCTTCCCTACGAGCAGTACTTC.

The gene calls are TRBV30 and TRBJ1-5; D remains unclear. The ends were cut back, 3 bases at V and 2 bases at J, with 11 bases in the middle. The CDR3 spans 14 residues. Germline CDR1 is GTSNPN and CDR2 is SVGIG (reference sequence). In DNA form, the CDR3 reads TGTGCCTGGAGCCTAGGACTGGGCAATCAGCCCCAGCATTTT. This encodes CAWSLGLGNQPQHF.

CDR3 sequence: CASSTGQSYGNTIYF. CDR3 nucleotide sequence: TGTGCCAGTAGTACGGGACAGAGCTACGGAAACACCATATATTTT. The chain uses TRBV19 and TRBJ1-3, with 7 bases fitting TRBD1. V lost 4 bases to trimming and J lost 4 bases; unmatched junction nucleotides: 7. Germline V CDR1 and CDR2: LNHDA, SQIVND (reference sequence). This CDR3 has 15 residues.

This clone was picked up a small number of times. This chain links TRBV9 with TRBJ2-1; TRBD1 matches at 10 bases. V shed 0 bases, J shed 10 bases, and the junction held 10 bases outside the gene matches. Germline CDR1 SGDLS, CDR2 YYNGEE. The CDR3 covers 16 residues. CDR3 nucleotide sequence: TGTGCCAGCAGCGTAGCGACAGGGGGCTCTACAACGGAGCAGTTCTTC. It translates to CASSVATGGSTTEQFF.

This clone was seen a few times. The CDR3 region is CASSPPTGSRWDYGYTF. Written as DNA, the CDR3 is TGTGCCAGCAGTCCTCCTACCGGCAGCCGATGGGACTATGGCTACACCTTC. V and J are TRBV28 and TRBJ1-2, with D hard to call. The CDR3 has 17 residues. The germline V gene encodes CDR1 MDHEN and CDR2 SYDVKM. Trimming removed 5 bases from V and 3 bases from J, with 22 bases in between.

This rearrangement joins TRBV6-5 to TRBJ2-2; D gene uncertain. Trimming shortened V by 5 bases and J by 1 base, and 11 bases separated the two germline ends. The CDR3 is 15 amino acids. Germline V gene lookup returns CDR1 MNHEY and CDR2 SVGAGI. The CDR3 region is CASSQTWGNTGELFF. In DNA form, the CDR3 reads TGTGCCAGCAGTCAAACTTGGGGGAACACCGGGGAGCTGTTTTTT.

CDR3 loop: CASSFPGSNSPLHF. In DNA form, the CDR3 reads TGTGCCAGCAGTTTCCCCGGATCTAATTCACCCCTCCACTTT. The chain joins TRBV28 to TRBJ1-6; D is ambiguous. Per the germline V gene, CDR1 is MDHEN and CDR2 is SYDVKM. V dropped 3 bases and J dropped 6 bases, with 9 bases sitting between them. This CDR3 has 14 residues.

The V gene is TRBV27, the J gene TRBJ2-7; 8 bases line up with TRBD1. Per germline, CDR1 MNHEY and CDR2 SMNVEV (reference sequence). The junction had 4 bases not matched to a gene; V was cut back by 5 bases and J by 4 bases. This CDR3 region has 13 residues. Here the CDR3 reads CASSIDRGYEQYF. As DNA, the CDR3 is TGTGCCAGCAGTATTGACAGGGGTTACGAGCAGTACTTC.

The J gene is TRBJ2-7, the V gene TRBV6-6; 9 nucleotides agree with TRBD2. Germline V gene lookup returns CDR1 MNHNY and CDR2 SVGAGI (reference sequence). The V and J ends lost 2 bases and 6 bases, in that order; junction bases with no gene match: 5. This CDR3 is 14 amino acids long. CDR3 sequence (DNA): TGTGCCAGCAGTTACGGTCTAGCGGGAACCGAGCAGTACTTC. Protein product: CASSYGLAGTEQYF.

V is TRBV28 and J is TRBJ1-1; D not certain. This CDR3 is 13 amino acids long. The V and J ends lost 2 bases and 6 bases respectively, with 10 bases between them. The germline CDR1 and CDR2 sequences are MDHEN and SYDVKM. CDR3: CASSLGQRAEAFF. The CDR3 DNA reads TGTGCCAGCAGTTTAGGGCAGAGAGCTGAAGCTTTCTTT.

V usage is TRBV7-3 and J usage is TRBJ1-2; maybe TRBD1 (5 bases). V was clipped by 0 bases and J by 6 bases, with 8 bases between them. This CDR3 region has 13 residues. The germline CDR1 and CDR2 sequences are SGHTA and FQGTGA. The chain's CDR3 is CASSLTSGDGYTF. In DNA form, the CDR3 reads TGTGCCAGCAGCTTAACGTCGGGGGATGGCTACACCTTC.

This chain joins TRBV25-1 and TRBJ1-1; D is uncertain. Trimming cost V 4 bases and J 5 bases, with 14 bases left between them. The CDR3 sequence is 14 residues long. Germline-derived CDR1 and CDR2 are MGHDK and SYGVNS. CDR3 coding DNA: TGTGCCAGCAGTGCGCGAGTGGGATGGACTGAAGCTTTCTTT. Its protein product is CASSARVGWTEAFF.

This sequence joins TRBV2 and TRBJ2-3, with D unresolved. Trimming took 5 bases from V and 4 from J, leaving 19 bases between them. The germline CDR1 and CDR2 sequences are SNHLY and FYNNEI. CDR3 length: 16 amino acids. CDR3 DNA: TGTGCCAGCAGTCCCGGGTATTTCTATCGTCCAGATACGCAGTATTTT. This sequence encodes CASSPGYFYRPDTQYF.

CDR3 protein: CASSLGEAAGAYEQYF. CDR3 DNA: TGTGCCAGCAGCTTAGGTGAGGCAGCGGGAGCCTACGAGCAGTACTTC. The V call is TRBV7-2, the J call TRBJ2-7; the match to TRBD2 covers 8 bases. V gave up 1 base and J gave up 2 bases; unmatched junction bases: 7. This CDR3 has 16 amino acids. CDR1 and CDR2 from the germline V gene are SGHTA and FQGNSA.

The chain links TRBV29-1 to TRBJ2-7, with D perhaps given as TRBD1 or TRBD2 (5 bases each). Germline V gives CDR1 SQVTM, CDR2 ANQGSEA. Trimming left V 8 bases short and J 4 bases short, with 15 bases between. This CDR3 has 12 residues. Here the CDR3 DNA reads TGCAGCCTAAGGGACGGGTCATACGAGCAGTACTTC. It yields the protein CSLRDGSYEQYF.

V is TRBV7-6 and J is TRBJ1-6, with D possibly being TRBD1 (5 bases). Germline V lookup: CDR1 SGHVS, CDR2 FNYEAQ. This CDR3 is built from 16 residues. The V and J ends lost 1 base and 9 bases respectively, with 16 bases between them. This chain's CDR3 is CASSLERAGSSSPLHF. CDR3 coding DNA: TGTGCCAGCAGCTTAGAGCGGGCAGGGTCGTCTTCACCCCTCCACTTT.

This chain connects TRBV5-1 to TRBJ2-6; no firm D call. V lost 1 base and J lost 2, with 4 bases in between. This CDR3 region has 14 residues. Germline loops: CDR1 SGHRS, CDR2 YFSETQ. The CDR3 bases are TGCGCCAGCAGCTTGAACACTGGGGCCAACGTCCTGACTTTC. Amino acids: CASSLNTGANVLTF.

In its sample, this clone was seen once. Mismatch with germline at one junction end may stem from a read error. This chain links TRBV11-2 with TRBJ2-3, with a weak D call TRBD2 (5 bases). The CDR3 is 13 residues long. The germline V gene has CDR1 SGHAT and CDR2 FQNNGV. The CDR3 reads CASSVEIASTQYF. The DNA for the CDR3 is TGTGCCAGCAGCGTAGAGATAGCGAGTACGCAGTATTTT.

The chain joins TRBV7-2 to TRBJ2-3; 9 bases fit TRBD2. The CDR3 consists of 15 residues. With 6 bases clipped from V and 6 bases from J, the junction kept 10 bases outside the gene matches. CDR1 and CDR2 (germline): SGHTA, FQGNSA. The CDR3 here is CASSRDSGSWDTQYF. CDR3 DNA sequence: TGTGCCAGCAGTCGAGATAGCGGGAGTTGGGATACGCAGTATTTT.